This T cell receptor (delta chain) was obtained from a study of γδ T cells in repeated Plasmodium falciparum infection. Flow sorting of PBMC yielded separate Vgamma9/Vdelta2+ and Vdelta2-negative gammadelta T cell populations for bulk repertoire analysis. TCRdb re-processed the multiplex PCR reads using CATT. The top ten clones hold over 12% of a sample with more than 45,000 delta-chain clones, approximately 1.5% of them seen once. Germline V lookup: CDR1 TSWWSYY, CDR2 QGS. Trimming cost V 5 bases and J 2 bases, with 18 bases left between them. This CDR3 has 16 residues. There are many counts of this clone. TCRdb's protein for this DNA is that of a much larger clone and differs from the translation at residue 8, likely a read error; the protein shown is the DNA translation.

The chain links TRDV1 to TRDJ1; D is undetermined. The clonotype was recovered from a pool of human donors (malaria-infected and uninfected, not separated). The sample comprised gamma-delta T cells from blood. As DNA, the CDR3 is TGTGCTCTTGGGACTCGACTGTCGTTTGGGACCGATAAACTCATCTTT. As protein: CALGTRLSFGTDKLIF.